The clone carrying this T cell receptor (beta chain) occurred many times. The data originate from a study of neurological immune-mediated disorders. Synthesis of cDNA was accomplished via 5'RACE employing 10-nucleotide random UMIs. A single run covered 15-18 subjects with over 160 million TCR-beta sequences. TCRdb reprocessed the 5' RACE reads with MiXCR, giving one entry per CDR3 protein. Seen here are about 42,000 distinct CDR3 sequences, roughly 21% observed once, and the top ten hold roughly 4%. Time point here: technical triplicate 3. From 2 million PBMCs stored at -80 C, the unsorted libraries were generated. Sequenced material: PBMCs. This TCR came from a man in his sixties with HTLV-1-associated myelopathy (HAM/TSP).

The CDR3 is CASSRVGGFYEQYF. CDR3 DNA: TGCGCCAGCAGCAGGGTGGGGGGATTCTACGAGCAGTACTTC. The chain joins TRBV5-1 to TRBJ2-7, with D perhaps TRBD2 (6 bases). This CDR3 is built from 14 residues. Trimming cost V 4 bases and J 3 bases, with 14 bases left between them. CDR1 and CDR2 from the germline V gene are SGHRS and YFSETQ.